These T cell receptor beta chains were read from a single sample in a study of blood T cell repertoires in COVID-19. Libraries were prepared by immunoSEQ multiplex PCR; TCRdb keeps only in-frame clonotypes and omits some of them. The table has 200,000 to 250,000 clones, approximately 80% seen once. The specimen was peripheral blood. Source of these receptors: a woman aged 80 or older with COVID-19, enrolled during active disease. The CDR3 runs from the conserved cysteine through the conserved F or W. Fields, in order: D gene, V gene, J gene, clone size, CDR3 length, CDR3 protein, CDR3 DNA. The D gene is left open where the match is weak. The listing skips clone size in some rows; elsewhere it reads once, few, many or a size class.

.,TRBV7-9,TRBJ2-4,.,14,CASSLTGAKNIQYF,TGTGCCAGCAGCCTAACAGGGGCCAAAAACATTCAGTACTTC
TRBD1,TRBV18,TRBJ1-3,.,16,CASSPPMTGGGNTIYF,TGTGCCAGCTCACCTCCCATGACAGGGGGAGGAAACACCATATATTTT
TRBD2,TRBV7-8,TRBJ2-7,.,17,CASSLEGSGRGSYEQYF,TGTGCCAGCAGCTTAGAGGGGAGCGGGAGAGGCTCCTACGAGCAGTACTTC
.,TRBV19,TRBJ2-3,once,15,CASSLSARNTDTQYF,TGTGCCAGTAGCCTCTCGGCGCGGAACACAGATACGCAGTATTTT
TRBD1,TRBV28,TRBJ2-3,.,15,CASRRSGGSPDTQYF,TGTGCCAGCAGACGTTCAGGGGGTAGCCCAGATACGCAGTATTTT
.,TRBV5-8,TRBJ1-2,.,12,CASSLQGAGYTF,TGTGCCAGCAGCCTACAGGGTGCTGGCTACACCTTC
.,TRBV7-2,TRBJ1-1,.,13,CASSLGQAQGAFF,TGTGCCAGCAGCTTAGGACAGGCCCAGGGAGCTTTCTTT
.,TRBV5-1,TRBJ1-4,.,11,CASRGSEKLFF,TGCGCCAGCAGGGGGAGTGAAAAACTGTTTTTT
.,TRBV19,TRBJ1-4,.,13,CASRVVGSEKLFF,TGTGCCAGCAGGGTGGTCGGGAGTGAAAAACTGTTTTTT
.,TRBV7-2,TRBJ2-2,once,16,CASSSLRGADTGELFF,TGTGCCAGCAGCTCTCTCCGGGGGGCTGATACCGGGGAGCTGTTTTTT
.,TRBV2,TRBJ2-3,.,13,CASSVTNTDTQYF,TGTGCCAGCAGTGTGACTAACACAGATACGCAGTATTTT
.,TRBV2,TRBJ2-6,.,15,CARTTDERGANVLTF,TGTGCCAGGACTACTGACGAGAGAGGGGCCAACGTCCTGACTTTC
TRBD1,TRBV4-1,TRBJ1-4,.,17,CASSEAGQGAPNEKLFF,TGCGCCAGCAGCGAAGCGGGACAGGGGGCCCCTAATGAAAAACTGTTTTTT
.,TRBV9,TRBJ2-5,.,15,CASSWGQREGETQYF,TGTGCCAGCAGCTGGGGACAAAGGGAGGGGGAGACCCAGTACTTC
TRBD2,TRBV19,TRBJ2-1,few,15,CASSQGLAGVGEQFF,TGTGCCAGTAGTCAGGGACTAGCGGGAGTGGGAGAGCAGTTCTTC
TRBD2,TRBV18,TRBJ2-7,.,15,CASSPQSGRAGEQYF,TGTGCCAGCTCACCCCAAAGCGGGAGGGCCGGCGAGCAGTACTTC
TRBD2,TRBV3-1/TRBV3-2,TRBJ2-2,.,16,CASTLGLAGAGGELFF,TGTGCCAGCACCTTGGGACTAGCGGGAGCAGGCGGGGAGCTGTTTTTT
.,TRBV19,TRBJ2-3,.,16,CASEGSRTIGTDTQYF,TGTGCCTCCGAGGGTAGCCGGACTATTGGCACAGATACGCAGTATTTT
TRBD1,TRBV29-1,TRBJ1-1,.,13,CSVQQGGNTEAFF,TGCAGCGTGCAACAGGGGGGGAACACTGAAGCTTTCTTT
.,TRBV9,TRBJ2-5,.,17,CASSAPRANPLQQTQYF,TGTGCCAGCAGCGCCCCGAGGGCAAATCCCCTCCAACAGACCCAGTACTTC
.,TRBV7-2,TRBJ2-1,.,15,CASSLAGSTYNEQFF,TGTGCCAGCAGTCTTGCTGGGAGTACCTACAATGAGCAGTTCTTC
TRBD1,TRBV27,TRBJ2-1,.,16,CASSAPPGQGYNEQFF,TGTGCCAGCAGTGCCCCCCCGGGACAGGGATACAATGAGCAGTTCTTC
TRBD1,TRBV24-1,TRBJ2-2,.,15,CATSGQGAVTGELFF,TGTGCCACCAGCGGACAGGGGGCTGTCACCGGGGAGCTGTTTTTT
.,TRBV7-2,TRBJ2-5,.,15,CASRGGAGRRETQYF,TGTGCCAGCAGGGGGGGGGCGGGGCGTAGGGAGACCCAGTACTTC
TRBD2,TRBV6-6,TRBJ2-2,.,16,CASRGVAGDSTGELFF,TGTGCCAGCAGGGGGGTAGCGGGAGACAGTACCGGGGAGCTGTTTTTT
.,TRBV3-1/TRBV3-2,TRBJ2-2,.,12,CASSLLTGELFF,TGTGCCAGCAGCCTCCTAACCGGGGAGCTGTTTTTT
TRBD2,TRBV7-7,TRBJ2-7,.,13,CASSFGTSSEQYF,TGTGCTAGCAGCTTCGGGACTAGTTCCGAGCAGTACTTC
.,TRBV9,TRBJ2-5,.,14,CASSVGAVQETQYF,TGTGCCAGCAGCGTGGGAGCCGTCCAAGAGACCCAGTACTTC